This TCR beta chain comes out of a study of T cells in women clearing cervical HPV infection (dated by TCRdb to the late 2010s). Background on the whole study: The cases were about 27 women with histologically confirmed HPV16-related CIN3 or worse, and 2 of these cases were invasive cancers. The approximately 25 controls were women who cleared a single incident HPV16 infection within 12 months without developing precancer or cancer. Blood from cases was collected at the visit at which the lesion was first identified, whereas blood from controls was collected once infection was no longer detected. Among cases, blood sampling occurred a median of about 150 days after lesion detection, with an interquartile range of roughly 90 to 230 days. Because only a few women had HLA typing data, the possibility that HLA type acted as a confounder could not be ruled out. The exploratory proof-of-principle case-control study was nested within the Guanacaste HPV Natural History Study in Costa Rica and compared TCR repertoires across cervical HPV16 outcomes. Cases and controls were matched on age within five years and on year of sample collection. Median age was approximately 36 years in cases versus 38 in controls, and baseline characteristics did not differ significantly. In the parent cohort, around 9,500 women aged 18 or older were enrolled in Guanacaste, Costa Rica, during about 1992 to 1994 and were followed for six to seven years. Quality controls consisted of five blinded duplicates per group, for a total of 60 or so samples made up of approximately 50 participants and about ten replicates. Study-wide findings and limitations: Because the number of T cells in each sample was unknown, differences in richness could reflect differing T-cell content rather than repertoire biology. Significantly higher TCR repertoire richness was observed in CIN3+ cases than in controls across sequencing depths, whereas no difference in evenness was found. By combining richness with V gene abundances, random forest classifiers separated cases from controls with an estimated AUC of around 0.8. TRBV6-7 relative abundance was lower in cases than in controls (around 0.11% versus 0.16%; Bonferroni P = 0.0008). Because of the cross-sectional design, the study could not determine whether the associations came before infection or resulted from infection, and neither effector/memory subsets nor HPV-specific T cells were isolated.

As for this clone: Its antigen is unknown. The CDR3 end is not reached by the read, which stops 3 residues before it; the germline J gene fills it in.

TCR beta CDR3 regions were amplified by multiplex PCR from an average of around 1,200 ng genomic DNA per sample using the immunoSEQ assay. The assay corrected primer bias using a complete synthetic TCR repertoire to establish an amplification baseline. The amplicons were sequenced on the Illumina platform. For the original study's pipeline: Sequences were error-corrected by clustering with frequency ratios and a modified nearest-neighbor algorithm, then analyzed in the immunoSEQ Analyzer with IMGT gene definitions. At each rarefaction depth, TCR richness and evenness were averaged across 20 rarefaction repeats, and samples with fewer sequences than that depth were excluded. Relative abundances of V, D and J genes were compared between groups using Wilcoxon rank sum tests, with FDR correction applied. An intraclass correlation of about 96% for TCR richness and an average of about 77% across some 69 gene segments were obtained from the blinded duplicates. TCRdb stores this immuneACCESS table with in-frame sequences only. Part of the clones is absent; in the studies checked, under half of the shortfall reflects unresolved V genes, and no reason is known for the rest. The DNA gave D and trimming, while V, J and clone size come from that table. The sample has about 46,000 clones on record. The ten top clones hold about 40% of the sample.

Every participant had a single incident cervical HPV16 infection, and prevalent HPV16 infections were excluded. Cervical HPV DNA was detected by MY09/MY11 PCR, and genotyping was performed by dot-blot hybridization. Roughly 15 mL of heparinized blood was centrifuged, after which the buffy coat was aliquoted, frozen at -30 degrees C, and then stored at -80 degrees C. QIAGEN kits were used to extract genomic DNA from buffy coat specimens. Spanning cysteine to phenylalanine, the CDR3 consists of 14 amino acids. Only the CDR3 bases that were read are kept: 33 of them, in frame from base 1. As encoded in the germline V gene, CDR1 is SGHVS while CDR2 is FQNEAQ. Trimmed from V: 5 bases; trimmed from J: 3 bases; junction bases lacking a gene match: 6.

The source is a woman aged 18-69 years with a cervical HPV16 infection that either progressed to CIN3+ or cleared (not recorded which). Rearrangement joined TRBV7-8 to TRBJ1-1, with 7 bases aligning to TRBD1. The specimen was blood buffy coat. The CDR3 DNA, read in part, is TGTGCCAGCAGCGCGGACAGGCTAGACACTGAA. This is translated as CASSADRLDTE. The full CDR3 reads CASSADRLDTEAFF.